The rows below give T cell receptor beta chains drawn from one sample of a study of shared T cell receptors in the human thymus. The table came from immunoSEQ multiplex PCR; TCRdb's copy has only in-frame clones and leaves some out. In the table there are hundreds of thousands of clones, 87% of which are singletons. The same sample was also used in a study of human thymus T cells.

The source material was thymocytes. These receptors all stem from a boy under three years old with a congenital heart defect. CDR3s include the opening cysteine and the closing phenylalanine or tryptophan.

len: 13; v_gene: TRBV27; CDR3aa: CASSLVGAGEAFF
len: 15; v_gene: TRBV9; CDR3aa: CASSSRDTYTDTQYF
len: 11; v_gene: TRBV11-1; CDR3aa: CASRLQETQYF
len: 16; v_gene: TRBV27; CDR3aa: CASSGRTADVYNEQFF
len: 19; v_gene: TRBV7-9; CDR3aa: CASSENGTGGWGYTGELFF
len: 14; v_gene: TRBV13; CDR3aa: CASSLVPDGDIQYF
len: 15; v_gene: TRBV5-4; CDR3aa: CASRDRGSVAYGYTF
len: 16; v_gene: TRBV15; CDR3aa: CATSSATTRSYNEQFF
len: 19; v_gene: TRBV21-1; CDR3aa: CASSKNIIVGDYSNQPQHF
len: 14; v_gene: TRBV13; CDR3aa: CASSPNTSAHEQFF
len: 15; v_gene: TRBV7-9; CDR3aa: CASSLVRDRVGEQYF
len: 15; v_gene: TRBV29-1; CDR3aa: CSVELLGQGFETQYF
len: 16; v_gene: TRBV4-1; CDR3aa: CASSQDSRREGYEQYF
len: 12; v_gene: TRBV6-1; CDR3aa: CASIQANTEAFF
len: 16; v_gene: TRBV28; CDR3aa: CASRPTRDTGSYEQYF